This TCR beta chain appears in the sequencing data of a study of PD-L1 blockade in urothelial cancer. Study-level background: Atezolizumab (1,200 mg intravenously every 3 weeks) began in the mid-2010s for patients. Peripheral blood specimens exhibited a median yield of approximately 150,000 T cells.

Synthetic spike-ins, TCR analog templates, were added into each PCR. The repertoire was sequenced with immunoSEQ multiplex PCR; TCRdb's copy has only in-frame clones and lacks some. This table has fewer than 45,000 clones, over 70% appearing once. The ends lost 6 bases at V and 0 bases at J; junction bases unmatched: 0. CDR1 is MNHNY and CDR2 is SVGAGI in the germline V gene (reference sequence). This CDR3 has 14 residues. Study findings and constraints: Better progression-free and overall survival followed lower pretreatment blood clonality.

A word on this clone: Its matching antigen is unknown.

Here the sequenced sample was PBMCs, taken around atezolizumab (anti-PD-L1) treatment. The sequence was obtained from a man in his sixties with urothelial cancer. The V and J genes are TRBV6-6 and TRBJ1-3, with 9 bases that match TRBD1. The CDR3 here is CASRDRGSGNTIYF. DNA of the CDR3: TGTGCCAGCAGGGACAGGGGCTCTGGAAACACCATATATTTT.